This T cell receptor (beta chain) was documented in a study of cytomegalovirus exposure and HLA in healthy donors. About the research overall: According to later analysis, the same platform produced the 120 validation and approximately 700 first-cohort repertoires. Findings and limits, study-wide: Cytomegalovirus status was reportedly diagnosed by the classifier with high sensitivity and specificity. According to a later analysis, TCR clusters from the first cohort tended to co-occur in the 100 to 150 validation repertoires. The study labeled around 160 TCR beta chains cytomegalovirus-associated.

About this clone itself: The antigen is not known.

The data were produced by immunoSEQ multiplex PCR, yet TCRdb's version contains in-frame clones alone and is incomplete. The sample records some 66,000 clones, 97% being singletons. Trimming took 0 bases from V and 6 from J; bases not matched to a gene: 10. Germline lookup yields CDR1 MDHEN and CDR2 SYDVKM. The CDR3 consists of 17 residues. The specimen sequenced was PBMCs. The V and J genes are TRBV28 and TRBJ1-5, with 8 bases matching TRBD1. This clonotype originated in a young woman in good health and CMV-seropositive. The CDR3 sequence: CASSLWAGGGGGQPQHF. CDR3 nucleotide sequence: TGTGCCAGCAGTTTATGGGCAGGGGGCGGGGGGGGTCAGCCCCAGCATTTT.